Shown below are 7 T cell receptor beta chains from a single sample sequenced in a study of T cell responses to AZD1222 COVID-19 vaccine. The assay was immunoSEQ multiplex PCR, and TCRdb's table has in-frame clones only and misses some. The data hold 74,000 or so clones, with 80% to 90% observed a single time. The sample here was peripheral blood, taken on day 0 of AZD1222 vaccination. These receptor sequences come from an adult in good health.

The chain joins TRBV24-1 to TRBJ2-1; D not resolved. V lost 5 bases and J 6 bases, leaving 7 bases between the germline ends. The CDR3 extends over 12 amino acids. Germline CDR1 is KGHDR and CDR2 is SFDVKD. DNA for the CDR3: TGTGCCACCAGTGTTGGGTTCAATGAGCAGTTCTTC. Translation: CATSVGFNEQFF.

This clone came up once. The CDR3: CSVELVSGQTNTEAFF. The DNA of the CDR3 is TGCAGCGTTGAATTGGTTTCGGGACAGACGAACACTGAAGCTTTCTTT. The V and J genes are TRBV29-1 and TRBJ1-1; 7 nucleotides line up with TRBD1. Germline CDR1 reads SQVTM; CDR2 reads ANQGSEA. Trimming took 2 bases from V and 1 from J; bases not matched to a gene: 10. CDR3 length: 16 residues.

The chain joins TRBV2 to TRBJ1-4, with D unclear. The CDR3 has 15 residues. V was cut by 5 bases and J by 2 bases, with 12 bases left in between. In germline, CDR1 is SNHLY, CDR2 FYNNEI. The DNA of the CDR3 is TGTGCCAGCAGTAGAGAGAGCGCCACTAATGAAAAACTGTTTTTT. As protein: CASSRESATNEKLFF.

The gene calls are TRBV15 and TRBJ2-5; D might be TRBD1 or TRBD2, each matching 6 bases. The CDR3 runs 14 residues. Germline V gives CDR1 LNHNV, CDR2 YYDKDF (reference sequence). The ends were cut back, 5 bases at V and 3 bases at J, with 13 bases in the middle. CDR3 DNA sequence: TGTGCCACCAGCCGCGGGACACGGAAAGAGACCCAGTACTTC. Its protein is CATSRGTRKETQYF.

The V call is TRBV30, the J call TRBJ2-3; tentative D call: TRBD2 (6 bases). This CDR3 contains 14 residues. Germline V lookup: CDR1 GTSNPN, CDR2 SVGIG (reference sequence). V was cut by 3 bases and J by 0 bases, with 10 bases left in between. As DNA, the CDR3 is TGTGCCTGGAGCGTGACTAGAAGCACAGATACGCAGTATTTT. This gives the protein CAWSVTRSTDTQYF.

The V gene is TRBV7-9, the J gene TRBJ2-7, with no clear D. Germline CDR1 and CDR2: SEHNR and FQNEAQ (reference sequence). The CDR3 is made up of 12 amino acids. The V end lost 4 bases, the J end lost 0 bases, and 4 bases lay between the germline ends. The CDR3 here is CASSSISYEQYF. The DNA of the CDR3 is TGTGCCAGCAGCTCCATCTCCTACGAGCAGTACTTC.

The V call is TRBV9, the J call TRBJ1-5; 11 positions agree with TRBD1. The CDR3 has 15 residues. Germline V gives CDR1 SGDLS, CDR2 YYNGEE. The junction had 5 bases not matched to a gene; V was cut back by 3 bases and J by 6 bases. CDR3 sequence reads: CASSGGTGGRQPQHF. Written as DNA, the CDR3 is TGTGCCAGCAGCGGGGGGACAGGGGGTCGTCAGCCCCAGCATTTT. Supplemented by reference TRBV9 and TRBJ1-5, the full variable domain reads DSGVTQTPKHLITATGQRVTLRCSPRSGDLSVYWYQQSLDQGLQFLIQYYNGEERAKGNILERFSAQQFPDLHSELNLSSLELGDSALYFCASSGGTGGRQPQHFGDGTRLSIL.